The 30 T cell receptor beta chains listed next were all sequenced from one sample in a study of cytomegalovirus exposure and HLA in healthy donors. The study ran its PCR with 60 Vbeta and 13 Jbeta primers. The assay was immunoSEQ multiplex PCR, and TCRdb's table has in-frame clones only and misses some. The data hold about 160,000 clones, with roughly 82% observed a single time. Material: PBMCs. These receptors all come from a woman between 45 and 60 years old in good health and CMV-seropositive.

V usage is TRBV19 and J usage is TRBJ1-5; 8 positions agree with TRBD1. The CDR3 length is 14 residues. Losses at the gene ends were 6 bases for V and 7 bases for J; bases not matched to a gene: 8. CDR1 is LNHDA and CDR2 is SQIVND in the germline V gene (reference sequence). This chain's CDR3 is CASSPTGGGQPQHF. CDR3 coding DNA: TGTGCCAGTAGCCCAACAGGGGGAGGACAGCCCCAGCATTTT.

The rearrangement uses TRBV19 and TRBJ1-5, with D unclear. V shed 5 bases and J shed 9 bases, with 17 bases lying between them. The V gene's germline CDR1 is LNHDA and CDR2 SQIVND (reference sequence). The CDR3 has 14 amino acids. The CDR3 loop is CASSAGSGVLPQHF. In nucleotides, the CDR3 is TGTGCCAGTAGTGCCGGGTCTGGAGTTCTGCCCCAGCATTTT.

CDR3 protein: CASSLGTGTYEQYF. The CDR3 nucleotides are TGTGCCAGCAGCTTAGGGACGGGAACCTACGAGCAGTACTTC. The genes are TRBV7-6 and TRBJ2-7; possible D gene TRBD2, 5 bases. Germline V gene data show CDR1 as SGHVS and CDR2 as FNYEAQ. Trimming left V 1 base short and J 2 bases short, with 9 bases between. There are 14 residues in the CDR3.

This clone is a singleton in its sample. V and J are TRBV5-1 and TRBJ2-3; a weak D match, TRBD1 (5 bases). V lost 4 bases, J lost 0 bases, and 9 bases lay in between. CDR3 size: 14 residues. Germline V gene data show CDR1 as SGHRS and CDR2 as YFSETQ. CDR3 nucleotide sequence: TGCGCCAGCAGCCCGACAGACAGCACAGATACGCAGTATTTT. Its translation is CASSPTDSTDTQYF. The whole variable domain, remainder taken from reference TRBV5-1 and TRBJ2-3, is KAGVTQTPRYLIKTRGQQVTLSCSPISGHRSVSWYQQTPGQGLQFLFEYFSETQRNKGNFPGRFSGRQFSNSRSEMNVSTLELGDSALYLCASSPTDSTDTQYFGPGTRLTVL.

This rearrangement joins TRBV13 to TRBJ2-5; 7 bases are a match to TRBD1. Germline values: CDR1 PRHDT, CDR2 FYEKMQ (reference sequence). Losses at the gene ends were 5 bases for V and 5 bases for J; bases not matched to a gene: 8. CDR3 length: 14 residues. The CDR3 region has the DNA TGTGCCAGCAGCCTACGACAGGGACGGGAGACCCAGTACTTC. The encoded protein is CASSLRQGRETQYF. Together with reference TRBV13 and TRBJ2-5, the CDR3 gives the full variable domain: AAGVIQSPRHLIKEKRETATLKCYPIPRHDTVYWYQQGPGQDPQFLISFYEKMQSDKGSIPDRFSAQQFSDYHSELNMSSLELGDSALYFCASSLRQGRETQYFGPGTRLLVL.

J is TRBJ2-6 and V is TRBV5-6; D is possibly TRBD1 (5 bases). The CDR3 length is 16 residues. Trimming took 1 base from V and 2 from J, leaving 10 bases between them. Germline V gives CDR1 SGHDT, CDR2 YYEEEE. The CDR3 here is CASSLFWGAGANVLTF. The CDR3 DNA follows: TGTGCCAGCAGCTTGTTTTGGGGCGCTGGGGCCAACGTCCTGACTTTC.

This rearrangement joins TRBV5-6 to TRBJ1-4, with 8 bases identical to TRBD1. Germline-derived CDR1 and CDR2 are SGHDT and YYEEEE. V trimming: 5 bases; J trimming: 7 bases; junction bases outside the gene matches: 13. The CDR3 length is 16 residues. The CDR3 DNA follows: TGTGCCAGCAGTCCCCGGACAGGGAGAGGCTCTGAAAAACTGTTTTTT. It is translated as CASSPRTGRGSEKLFF.

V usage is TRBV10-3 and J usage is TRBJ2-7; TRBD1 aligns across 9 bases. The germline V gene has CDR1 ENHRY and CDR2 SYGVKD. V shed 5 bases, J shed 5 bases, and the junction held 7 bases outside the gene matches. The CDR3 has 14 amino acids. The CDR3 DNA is TGTGCCATCAGTTGGACAGGGGAAGGCCACGAGCAGTACTTC. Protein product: CAISWTGEGHEQYF.

CDR3 sequence: CASSNRGINEQFF. CDR3 coding DNA: TGTGCCAGCAGTAACAGAGGGATCAATGAGCAGTTCTTC. The V gene is TRBV6-1, the J gene TRBJ2-1; TRBD2 is a possible D gene (5 bases). The CDR3 loop spans 13 amino acids. Deletions cut 5 bases from V and 6 bases from J, with 11 bases between. The germline gives CDR1 MNHNS, CDR2 SASEGT.

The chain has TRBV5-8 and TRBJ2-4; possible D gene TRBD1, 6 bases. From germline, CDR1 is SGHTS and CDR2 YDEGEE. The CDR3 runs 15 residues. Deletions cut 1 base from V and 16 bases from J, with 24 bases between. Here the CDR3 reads CASSLTGPMSFASYF. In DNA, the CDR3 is TGTGCCAGCAGCTTGACAGGGCCTATGAGCTTCGCCAGCTACTTC.

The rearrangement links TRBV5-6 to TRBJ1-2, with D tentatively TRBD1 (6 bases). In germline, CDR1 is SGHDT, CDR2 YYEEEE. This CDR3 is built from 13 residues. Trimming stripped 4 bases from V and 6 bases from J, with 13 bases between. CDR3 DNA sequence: TGTGCCAGCAGCCGGGGGGGGGCTGATGGCTACACCTTC. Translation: CASSRGGADGYTF.

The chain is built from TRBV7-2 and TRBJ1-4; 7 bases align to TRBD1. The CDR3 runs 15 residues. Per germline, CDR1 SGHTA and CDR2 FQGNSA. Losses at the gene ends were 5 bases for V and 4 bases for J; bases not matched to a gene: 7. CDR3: CASSERQGRNEKLFF. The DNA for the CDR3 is TGTGCCAGCAGCGAAAGACAGGGCCGTAATGAAAAACTGTTTTTT. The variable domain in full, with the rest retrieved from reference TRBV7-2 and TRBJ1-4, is GAGVSQSPSNKVTEKGKDVELRCDPISGHTALYWYRQSLGQGLEFLIYFQGNSAPDKSGLPSDRFSAERTGGSVSTLTIQRTQQEDSAVYLCASSERQGRNEKLFFGSGTQLSVL.

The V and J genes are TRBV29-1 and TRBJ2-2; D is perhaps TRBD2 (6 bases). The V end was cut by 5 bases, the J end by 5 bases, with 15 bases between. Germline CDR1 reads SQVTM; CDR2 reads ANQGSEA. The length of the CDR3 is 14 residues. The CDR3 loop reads CSVSRNAGTGELFF. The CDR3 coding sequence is TGCAGCGTTTCACGGAACGCGGGGACCGGGGAGCTGTTTTTT.

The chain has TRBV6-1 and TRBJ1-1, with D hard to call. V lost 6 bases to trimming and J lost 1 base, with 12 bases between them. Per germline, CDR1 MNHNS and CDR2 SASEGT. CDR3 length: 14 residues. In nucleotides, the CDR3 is TGTGCCAGCAGCCCTTGGTCGGGGAACACTGAAGCTTTCTTT. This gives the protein CASSPWSGNTEAFF.

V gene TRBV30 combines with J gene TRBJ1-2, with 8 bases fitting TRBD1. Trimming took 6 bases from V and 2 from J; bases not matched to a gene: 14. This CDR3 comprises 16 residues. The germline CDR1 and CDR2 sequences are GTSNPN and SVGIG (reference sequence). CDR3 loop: CACPGDRSSANYGYTF. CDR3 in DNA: TGTGCCTGCCCAGGGGACAGGAGCTCTGCAAACTATGGCTACACCTTC.

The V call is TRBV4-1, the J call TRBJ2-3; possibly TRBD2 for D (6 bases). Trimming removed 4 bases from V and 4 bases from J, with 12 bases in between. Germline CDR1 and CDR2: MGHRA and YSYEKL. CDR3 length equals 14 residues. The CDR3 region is CASSRGGAPDTQYF. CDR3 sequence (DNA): TGCGCCAGCAGCCGCGGAGGGGCCCCAGATACGCAGTATTTT.

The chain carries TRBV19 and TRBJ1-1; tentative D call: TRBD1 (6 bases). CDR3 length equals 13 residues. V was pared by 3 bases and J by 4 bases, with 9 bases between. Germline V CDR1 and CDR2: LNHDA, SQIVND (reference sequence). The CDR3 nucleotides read TGTGCCAGTAGTATCGGACAGCCCACTGAAGCTTTCTTT. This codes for CASSIGQPTEAFF.

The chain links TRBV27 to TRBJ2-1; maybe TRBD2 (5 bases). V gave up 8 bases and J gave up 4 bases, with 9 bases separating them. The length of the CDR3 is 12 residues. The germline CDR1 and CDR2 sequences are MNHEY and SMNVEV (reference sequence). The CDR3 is CASSAGYNEQFF. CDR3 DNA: TGTGCCAGCTCCGCGGGTTACAATGAGCAGTTCTTC.

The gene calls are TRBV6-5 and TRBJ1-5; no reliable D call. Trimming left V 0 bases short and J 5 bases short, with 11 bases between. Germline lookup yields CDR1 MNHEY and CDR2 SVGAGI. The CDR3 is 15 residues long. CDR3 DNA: TGTGCCAGCAGTTACTCTGGCGGAGCCGATCAGCCCCAGCATTTT. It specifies CASSYSGGADQPQHF.

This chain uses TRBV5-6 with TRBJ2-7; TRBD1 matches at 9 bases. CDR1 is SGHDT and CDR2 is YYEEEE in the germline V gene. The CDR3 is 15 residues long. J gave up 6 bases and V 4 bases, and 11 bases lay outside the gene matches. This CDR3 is CASSPFGTGLPEQYF. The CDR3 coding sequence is TGTGCCAGCAGCCCGTTTGGGACAGGGCTCCCCGAGCAGTACTTC.

CDR3 residues: CASSPGLASAYEQYF. The CDR3 coding sequence is TGTGCCAGCAGCCCCGGACTAGCGTCCGCCTACGAGCAGTACTTC. V gene TRBV11-2 combines with J gene TRBJ2-7; the match to TRBD2 covers 9 bases. The CDR3 has 15 amino acids. Germline CDR1 reads SGHAT; CDR2 reads FQNNGV. With V trimmed by 5 bases and J by 2 bases, 7 bases remained unmatched.

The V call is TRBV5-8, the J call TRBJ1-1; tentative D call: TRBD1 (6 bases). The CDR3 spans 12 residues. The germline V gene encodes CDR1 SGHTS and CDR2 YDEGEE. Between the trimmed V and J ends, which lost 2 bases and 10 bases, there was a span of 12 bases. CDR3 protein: CASSFTGTGAFF. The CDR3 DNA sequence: TGTGCCAGCAGCTTTACAGGGACGGGAGCTTTCTTT.

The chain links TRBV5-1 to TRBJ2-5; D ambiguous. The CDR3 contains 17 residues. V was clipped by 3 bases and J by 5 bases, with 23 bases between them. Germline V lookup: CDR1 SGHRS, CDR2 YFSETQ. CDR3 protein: CASSSEKTSHPRETQYF. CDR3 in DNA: TGCGCCAGCAGCTCGGAGAAGACTTCTCACCCGCGGGAGACCCAGTACTTC.

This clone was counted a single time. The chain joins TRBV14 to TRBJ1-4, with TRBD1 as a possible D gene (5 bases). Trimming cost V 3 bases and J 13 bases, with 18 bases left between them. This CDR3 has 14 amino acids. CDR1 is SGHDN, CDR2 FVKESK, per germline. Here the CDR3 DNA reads TGTGCCAGCAGCCAGGCATACGTAGGGGCCAGACTGTTTTTT. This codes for CASSQAYVGARLFF. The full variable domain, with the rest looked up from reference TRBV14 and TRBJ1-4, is EAGVTQFPSHSVIEKGQTVTLRCDPISGHDNLYWYRRVMGKEIKFLLHFVKESKQDESGMPNNRFLAERTGGTYSTLKVQPAELEDSGVYFCASSQAYVGARLFFGSGTQLSVL.

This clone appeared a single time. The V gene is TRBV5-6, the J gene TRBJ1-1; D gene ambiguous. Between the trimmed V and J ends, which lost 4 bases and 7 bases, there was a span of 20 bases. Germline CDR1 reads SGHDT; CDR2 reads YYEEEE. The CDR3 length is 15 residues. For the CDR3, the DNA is TGTGCCAGCAGCCTACCCCCTACAGTAACTGGTGAAGCTTTCTTT. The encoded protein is CASSLPPTVTGEAFF.

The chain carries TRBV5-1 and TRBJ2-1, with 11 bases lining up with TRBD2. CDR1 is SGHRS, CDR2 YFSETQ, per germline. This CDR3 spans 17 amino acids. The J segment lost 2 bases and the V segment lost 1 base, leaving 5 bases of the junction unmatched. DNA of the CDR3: TGCGCCAGCAGCTTGCTACTAGCGGGGGACCCCTACAATGAGCAGTTCTTC. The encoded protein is CASSLLLAGDPYNEQFF.

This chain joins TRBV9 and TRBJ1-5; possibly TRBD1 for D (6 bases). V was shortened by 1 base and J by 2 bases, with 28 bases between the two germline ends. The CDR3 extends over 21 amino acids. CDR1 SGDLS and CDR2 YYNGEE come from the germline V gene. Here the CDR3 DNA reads TGTGCCAGCAGCGTAAAACGCCGGGACACCCACGAGGGGCCTCGCAATCAGCCCCAGCATTTT. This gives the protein CASSVKRRDTHEGPRNQPQHF.

CDR3 protein: CASSDDRGLTEAFF. CDR3 in DNA: TGTGCCAGCAGCGATGACAGGGGGTTGACTGAAGCTTTCTTT. The V call is TRBV25-1, the J call TRBJ1-1; 9 bases map to TRBD1. CDR3 length: 14 amino acids. Germline V gene data show CDR1 as MGHDK and CDR2 as SYGVNS. The J segment lost 5 bases and the V segment lost 6 bases, leaving 7 bases of the junction unmatched.

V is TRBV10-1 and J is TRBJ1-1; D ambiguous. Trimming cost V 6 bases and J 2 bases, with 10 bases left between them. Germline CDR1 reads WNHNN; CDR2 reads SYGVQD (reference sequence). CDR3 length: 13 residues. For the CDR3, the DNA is TGCGCCAGCAGGGCGGGATTCAACACTGAAGCTTTCTTT. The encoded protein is CASRAGFNTEAFF.

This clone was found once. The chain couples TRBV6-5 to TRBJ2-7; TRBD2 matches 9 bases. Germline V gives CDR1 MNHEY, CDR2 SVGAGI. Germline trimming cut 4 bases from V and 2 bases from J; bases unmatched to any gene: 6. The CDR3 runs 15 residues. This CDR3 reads CASSSPSGGPYEQYF. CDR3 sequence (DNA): TGTGCCAGCAGTTCTCCCAGCGGGGGGCCCTACGAGCAGTACTTC.